The 13 T cell receptor beta chains below all came from one sample that was sequenced in a study of identifying expanded T cells in peripheral blood. The assay was immunoSEQ multiplex PCR, and TCRdb's table has in-frame clones only and misses some. The table includes around 82,000 clones, around 84% detected once. Specimen: blood. The receptor set was obtained from a person aged 18 to 75 in good health.

This clone was seen just once. The chain recombines TRBV11-2 with TRBJ1-3; unclear D gene. Trimming took off 3 bases at V and 1 base at J, with 10 bases between the two ends. CDR1 SGHAT and CDR2 FQNNGV come from the germline V gene. The CDR3 has 15 amino acids. The CDR3 coding sequence is TGTGCCAGCAGCTTGTTCTTGGGGTCTGGAAACACCATATATTTT. Translated, it gives CASSLFLGSGNTIYF.

The rearrangement joins TRBV5-6 to TRBJ2-1, with TRBD2 identical over 7 bases. CDR1 and CDR2 (germline): SGHDT, YYEEEE. Trimming cost V 0 bases and J 0 bases; bases outside gene matches: 9. The CDR3 is 18 amino acids. The CDR3 sequence is CASSLEGASGSSYNEQFF. CDR3 sequence (DNA): TGTGCCAGCAGCTTGGAAGGAGCTAGCGGCAGCTCCTACAATGAGCAGTTCTTC.

The rearrangement joins TRBV6-6 to TRBJ1-2; the match to TRBD1 covers 8 bases. Trimming at V came to 4 bases and at J to 7 bases, leaving 11 bases not matched to a gene. This CDR3 contains 15 residues. Germline V gives CDR1 MNHNY, CDR2 SVGAGI (reference sequence). Here the CDR3 DNA reads TGTGCCAGCAGTTCTCCCGTTGACAGGGGAAGTGGCTACACCTTC. The encoded protein is CASSSPVDRGSGYTF.

This clone was found a few times. This sequence joins TRBV11-2 and TRBJ2-7, with 8 nucleotides matching TRBD2. V shed 5 bases, J shed 4 bases, and the junction held 10 bases outside the gene matches. The CDR3 spans 15 residues. Germline V lookup: CDR1 SGHAT, CDR2 FQNNGV. CDR3 sequence (DNA): TGTGCCAGCAGCCCGACGAGCGGGAGCCAGTACGAGCAGTACTTC. As protein: CASSPTSGSQYEQYF.

This chain connects TRBV6-6 to TRBJ1-5; D may be TRBD1 (5 bases). V dropped 6 bases and J dropped 5 bases, with 20 bases sitting between them. Germline V gene lookup returns CDR1 MNHNY and CDR2 SVGAGI (reference sequence). The CDR3 spans 16 residues. The CDR3 DNA is TGTGCCAGCAGCTCCGGGGCAGAGGTCGGTTATCAGCCCCAGCATTTT. Amino acid sequence: CASSSGAEVGYQPQHF.

This clone was counted a few times. The V call is TRBV7-6, the J call TRBJ2-1; 12 nucleotides match TRBD1. V was clipped by 5 bases and J by 8 bases; unmatched bases: 7. The germline CDR1 and CDR2 sequences are SGHVS and FNYEAQ. The CDR3 loop spans 15 amino acids. CDR3 amino acids: CASSVGQGAIYEQFF. CDR3 in DNA: TGTGCCAGCAGCGTGGGACAGGGGGCTATCTATGAGCAGTTCTTC.

The rearrangement links TRBV6-6 to TRBJ2-3; 11 bases align to TRBD1. V lost 3 bases and J lost 4; bases outside the gene matches: 6. Germline-derived CDR1 and CDR2 are MNHNY and SVGAGI (reference sequence). The CDR3 is 16 amino acids. The CDR3 region has the DNA TGTGCCAGCAGTTATCGGGACAGGGGGAGCGCAGATACGCAGTATTTT. It is translated as CASSYRDRGSADTQYF.

This clone was detected only a few times. The J gene is TRBJ2-7, the V gene TRBV7-2; TRBD2 matches at 14 bases. CDR1 and CDR2 (germline): SGHTA, FQGNSA. CDR3 length: 18 amino acids. J lost 4 bases, V lost 4 bases, and 12 bases had no gene match. The CDR3 DNA is TGTGCCAGCAGCTCCGGACTAGCGGGAGGACGTTCATCTTACGAGCAGTACTTC. Its translation: CASSSGLAGGRSSYEQYF.

This clone was seen a few times. The chain has TRBV28 and TRBJ2-4; D call uncertain. There are 14 residues in the CDR3. Germline V gene lookup returns CDR1 MDHEN and CDR2 SYDVKM. V lost 4 bases and J lost 0, with 7 bases in between. CDR3 DNA: TGTGCCAGCAGTTCCTTAATAGCCAAAAACATTCAGTACTTC. Encoded protein: CASSSLIAKNIQYF.

The rearrangement joins TRBV7-3 to TRBJ2-5; 10 nucleotides agree with TRBD1. CDR1 is SGHTA, CDR2 FQGTGA, per germline. Losses at the gene ends were 0 bases for V and 4 bases for J; bases not matched to a gene: 2. The CDR3 has 15 residues. The CDR3 is CASSLTGDRGETQYF. CDR3 sequence (DNA): TGTGCCAGCAGCTTAACTGGGGACAGGGGAGAGACCCAGTACTTC.

J is TRBJ2-7 and V is TRBV29-1, with 7 bases lining up with TRBD1. Trimming at V came to 3 bases and at J to 3 bases, leaving 11 bases not matched to a gene. Germline-derived CDR1 and CDR2 are SQVTM and ANQGSEA. The CDR3 loop spans 15 amino acids. CDR3 in DNA: TGCAGCGTTGACAGAGTAGGAGGACAGGACTACGAGCAGTACTTC. Translation: CSVDRVGGQDYEQYF.

This clone came up many times. This chain uses TRBV30 with TRBJ1-3; D gene unclear. Deletions cut 2 bases from V and 0 bases from J, with 5 bases between. This CDR3 is built from 13 residues. Germline CDR1 GTSNPN, CDR2 SVGIG (reference sequence). CDR3: CAWSRLSGNTIYF. In nucleotides, the CDR3 is TGTGCCTGGAGTAGACTCTCTGGAAACACCATATATTTT.

The rearrangement joins TRBV6-1 to TRBJ2-3; 13 bases agree with TRBD2. Losses at the gene ends were 4 bases for V and 4 bases for J; bases not matched to a gene: 8. The length of the CDR3 is 17 residues. Germline V lookup: CDR1 MNHNS, CDR2 SASEGT. The CDR3 protein is CASSAPGLAGSPDTQYF. The CDR3 DNA is TGTGCCAGCAGTGCCCCGGGACTAGCGGGATCGCCAGATACGCAGTATTTT.